The TCR beta chain described here comes from a study of Ad26.COV2.S vaccination and SARS-CoV-2 variants. General observations from the study: Vaccinees displayed broader spike-specific TCR repertoires than placebo recipients. Vaccinees and placebo recipients showed similar non-spike TCR breadth. TCR breadth and depth estimates may have understated total T cell responses. It was reported that spike-specific CD8+ and CD4+ T cell responses were substantially broad after vaccination.

Treatment noted: some 20 received Ad26.COV2.S at low or high dose, single or two shots; five or six received placebo; per-sample allocation not given. On day 63 after the first injection, vaccine and placebo recipients gave samples. Assay: immunoSEQ multiplex PCR; the TCRdb copy retains only in-frame clones and omits some. The top ten clones hold around 3% of a sample with about 250,000 clones, 87% of them seen once. This CDR3 has 15 residues. Germline-derived CDR1 and CDR2 are SGHTA and FQGNSA. With V trimmed by 4 bases and J by 3 bases, 8 bases remained unmatched. This clone has a single count. The antigen is unknown.

The receptor was isolated from a person between 18 and 59 years old who received the Ad26.COV2.S COVID-19 vaccine or a placebo. The sequences come from peripheral blood, collected in a trial of Ad26.COV2.S vaccine versus placebo. V gene TRBV7-2 combines with J gene TRBJ1-1; 7 positions match TRBD1. The CDR3 region has the DNA TGTGCCAGCAGCTCAGAAGCAGGGGGTTACACTGAAGCTTTCTTT. Encoded protein: CASSSEAGGYTEAFF.